The 18 T cell receptor beta chains given below trace back to one sample, sequenced in a study of shared clonotypes between healthy human individuals. The repertoire was sequenced with immunoSEQ multiplex PCR; TCRdb's copy has only in-frame clones and lacks some. The repertoire holds about 2.4 million clones, approximately 93% seen once, with about 0.34% in the top ten. The sequenced sample consisted of naive CD4+ T cells from PBMCs. Subset reported: CD45RA+ positively selected. The source of these receptors is a man between 18 and 29 years old in good health. Some clones in this sample may be carry-over from other donors' samples.

The V call is TRBV21-1, the J call TRBJ1-4. TRBV21-1 is labeled a pseudogene. CDR3 size: 15 residues. CDR3 in amino acids: CASTHGLATNEKLFF. DNA for the CDR3: TGTGCCAGCACCCACGGGCTGGCAACTAATGAAAAACTGTTTTTT.

The chain couples TRBV29-1 to TRBJ1-1; D unresolved. Germline lookup yields CDR1 SQVTM and CDR2 ANQGSEA. The CDR3 has 13 residues. Trimming stripped 3 bases from V and 4 bases from J, with 12 bases between. CDR3 sequence reads: CSVEVGMGTEAFF. In DNA form, the CDR3 reads TGCAGCGTTGAGGTGGGGATGGGCACTGAAGCTTTCTTT.

The chain joins TRBV7-5 to TRBJ1-3; the DNA was not used to check the table's D call, TRBD1. TRBV7-5 is recorded as a pseudogene. This CDR3 spans 17 amino acids. As DNA, the CDR3 is TGTGCCAGAAGCTTAGGGGGCACAACAAACTCTGGAAACACCATATATTTT. Residues: CARSLGGTTNSGNTIYF.

This chain uses TRBV5-1 with TRBJ2-7; possibly TRBD1 for D (6 bases). This CDR3 comprises 15 residues. Germline CDR1 and CDR2: SGHRS and YFSETQ. V dropped 2 bases and J dropped 2 bases, with 14 bases sitting between them. The CDR3 sequence is CASSLGGGQAYEQYF. The CDR3 coding sequence is TGCGCCAGCAGCTTAGGTGGGGGACAAGCCTACGAGCAGTACTTC.

A word on this clone: Within the sample, other DNA sequences also encode this same CDR3. The chain joins TRBV28 to TRBJ1-2; no reliable D call. CDR1 MDHEN and CDR2 SYDVKM come from the germline V gene. The CDR3 totals 11 residues. Trimming took off 4 bases at V and 2 bases at J, with 2 bases between the two ends. The CDR3 region is CASSSNYGYTF. Here the CDR3 DNA reads TGTGCCAGCAGTTCAAACTATGGCTACACCTTC.

This sequence joins TRBV28 and TRBJ2-3, with a possible D match to TRBD1 (5 bases). The CDR3 loop spans 16 amino acids. V lost 2 bases and J lost 4, with 16 bases in between. Looked up from germline, CDR1 is MDHEN and CDR2 is SYDVKM. The CDR3 nucleotides are TGTGCCAGCAGTTTAGACCGCAGGGTCAGGGCAGATACGCAGTATTTT. It yields the protein CASSLDRRVRADTQYF.

The chain recombines TRBV5-1 with TRBJ1-3; D is unresolved. The CDR3 is 13 amino acids. The V end was cut by 0 bases, the J end by 4 bases, with 5 bases between. The germline gives CDR1 SGHRS, CDR2 YFSETQ. The CDR3 sequence is CASSLELGNTIYF. CDR3 nucleotide sequence: TGCGCCAGCAGCTTGGAGCTAGGAAACACCATATATTTT. The variable domain in full, completed from reference TRBV5-1 and TRBJ1-3, reads KAGVTQTPRYLIKTRGQQVTLSCSPISGHRSVSWYQQTPGQGLQFLFEYFSETQRNKGNFPGRFSGRQFSNSRSEMNVSTLELGDSALYLCASSLELGNTIYFGEGSWLTVV.

The chain employs TRBV5-8 and TRBJ1-2; TRBD1 aligns across 9 bases. The germline V gene encodes CDR1 SGHTS and CDR2 YDEGEE. V lost 0 bases and J lost 9; bases outside the gene matches: 12. There are 16 residues in the CDR3. This chain's CDR3 is CASSLARTGTGSSYTF. The CDR3 DNA sequence: TGTGCCAGCAGCTTGGCCCGGACCGGGACAGGGAGCAGCTACACCTTC.

This chain uses TRBV5-1 with TRBJ2-7, with TRBD1 matching over 12 bases. The V gene end was trimmed by 0 bases and the J gene end by 6 bases; junction bases not matched to a gene: 7. CDR3 length equals 16 residues. Germline-derived CDR1 and CDR2 are SGHRS and YFSETQ. CDR3 DNA: TGCGCCAGCAGCTTGGAGTCCGGGACAGGGGGCGCCGAGCAGTACTTC. Translation: CASSLESGTGGAEQYF.

This chain joins TRBV7-9 and TRBJ1-6; D remains unclear. The germline gives CDR1 SEHNR, CDR2 FQNEAQ (reference sequence). Deletions cut 1 base from V and 14 bases from J, with 9 bases between. This CDR3 spans 12 amino acids. Here the CDR3 reads CASSLVGSTLHF. The CDR3 nucleotides are TGTGCCAGCAGCTTAGTGGGGAGTACCCTCCACTTT.

J is TRBJ2-2 and V is TRBV19; maybe TRBD2 (6 bases). CDR1 is LNHDA, CDR2 SQIVND, per germline (reference sequence). Trimming stripped 5 bases from V and 3 bases from J, with 13 bases between. The length of the CDR3 is 15 residues. CDR3 loop: CASSSASGDTGELFF. The CDR3 DNA reads as TGTGCCAGTAGTTCCGCTTCGGGGGACACCGGGGAGCTGTTTTTT.

This chain connects TRBV27 to TRBJ2-7; D assignment may be TRBD1 or TRBD2 (6 bases each). CDR3 length: 12 residues. Trimming removed 5 bases from V and 7 bases from J, with 12 bases in between. Germline CDR1 reads MNHEY; CDR2 reads SMNVEV (reference sequence). The CDR3 nucleotides read TGTGCCAGCAGTCCCCGGGGGCGGGAGCAGTACTTC. Residues: CASSPRGREQYF.

The rearrangement uses TRBV5-4 and TRBJ2-3; 10 bases are a match to TRBD2. The length of the CDR3 is 16 residues. Germline V gene data show CDR1 as SGHNT and CDR2 as YYREEE (reference sequence). V was pared by 4 bases and J by 5 bases, with 10 bases of the junction left unmatched. CDR3 DNA sequence: TGTGCCAGCAGCCCCCCTACAGCGGGAGGGGGAGATACGCAGTATTTT. Protein: CASSPPTAGGGDTQYF.

This chain links TRBV5-4 with TRBJ2-1; 11 bases agree with TRBD2. Unmatched junction bases numbered 9, after V lost 5 bases and J lost 5 bases. This CDR3 spans 16 amino acids. CDR1 SGHNT and CDR2 YYREEE come from the germline V gene (reference sequence). The DNA for the CDR3 is TGTGCCAGCAGACCGGGAGGGACTAGCGGTAACAATGAGCAGTTCTTC. Amino acids: CASRPGGTSGNNEQFF.

V gene TRBV7-9 combines with J gene TRBJ2-5; D remains unclear. The CDR3 covers 14 residues. The V gene's germline CDR1 is SEHNR and CDR2 FQNEAQ (reference sequence). The germline V and J ends were trimmed by 3 bases and 2 bases, with 10 bases remaining between them. The CDR3 coding sequence is TGTGCCAGCAGCTTCTTTGGGGTTCAAGAGACCCAGTACTTC. Translation: CASSFFGVQETQYF.

Details on this clone: Other DNA sequences in the sample encode the same CDR3. The chain recombines TRBV28 with TRBJ1-2; the D gene is possibly TRBD1 (6 bases). This CDR3 is built from 14 residues. V shed 1 base and J shed 2 bases, with 8 bases lying between them. Looked up from germline, CDR1 is MDHEN and CDR2 is SYDVKM. The CDR3: CASSLSGANYGYTF. CDR3 bases: TGTGCCAGCAGTTTATCGGGGGCGAACTATGGCTACACCTTC.

The rearrangement links TRBV5-4 to TRBJ2-7; either TRBD1 or TRBD2 may supply D (6 bases each). This CDR3 comprises 14 residues. V lost 3 bases to trimming and J lost 1 base, with 11 bases between them. Germline CDR1 and CDR2: SGHNT and YYREEE (reference sequence). The CDR3 spells CASSSGAGSYEQYF. The CDR3, as DNA: TGTGCCAGCAGCTCGGGGGCTGGGTCCTACGAGCAGTACTTC.

The chain is built from TRBV28 and TRBJ1-4; D gene unclear. The CDR3 length is 14 residues. Germline V gives CDR1 MDHEN, CDR2 SYDVKM. V lost 2 bases, J lost 7 bases, and 11 bases lay in between. CDR3 in amino acids: CASSLMSPPEKLFF. As DNA, the CDR3 is TGTGCCAGCAGTTTAATGAGTCCACCTGAAAAACTGTTTTTT.